Shown below are 29 T cell receptor beta chains from a single sample sequenced in a study of blood T cell repertoires in COVID-19 (dated by TCRdb to about 2020). The library relied on the immunoSEQ multiplex PCR assay. In its TCRdb copy, this immuneACCESS table keeps in-frame sequences only and misses some clones. Where compared with another copy, unresolved V genes explain less than half of these, and the others have no known cause. The sample includes around 83,000 clones, with over 65% observed a single time. The ten largest account for about 15% of the sample. The sample comprised peripheral blood. The receptor source for this set is a woman between 65 and 79 years old with acute or convalescent COVID-19.

The chain employs TRBV7-2 and TRBJ2-3, with 8 bases that match TRBD1. Germline V gene lookup returns CDR1 SGHTA and CDR2 FQGNSA. The J segment lost 5 bases and the V segment lost 5 bases, leaving 9 bases of the junction unmatched. The CDR3 is 15 residues long. The DNA of the CDR3 is TGTGCCAGCAGCCTATCCAGGGGGCGCTTAGATACGCAGTATTTT. It specifies CASSLSRGRLDTQYF.

The chain recombines TRBV27 with TRBJ2-3; 7 positions match TRBD1. This CDR3 has 12 residues. V was pared by 6 bases and J by 7 bases, with 4 bases of the junction left unmatched. Germline V gene data show CDR1 as MNHEY and CDR2 as SMNVEV (reference sequence). CDR3: CASSRTGHTQYF. The CDR3 region has the DNA TGTGCCAGCAGCCGGACAGGCCATACGCAGTATTTT.

This clone was detected only once. The chain is built from TRBV7-9 and TRBJ1-1, with D hard to call. The CDR3 is 18 amino acids. V lost 4 bases and J lost 0, with 21 bases in between. CDR1 and CDR2 from the germline V gene are SEHNR and FQNEAQ (reference sequence). This CDR3 reads CASSWRIYQGSMNTEAFF. Here the CDR3 DNA reads TGTGCCAGCAGCTGGAGAATCTATCAAGGGAGTATGAACACTGAAGCTTTCTTT.

The chain has TRBV5-5 and TRBJ1-6; unclear D gene. Germline CDR1 is SGHKS and CDR2 is YYEKEE (reference sequence). The CDR3 runs 15 residues. Trimming left V 1 base short and J 6 bases short, with 11 bases between. The CDR3, as DNA: TGTGCCAGCAGCTTGACAGCAAAAGCTAATTCACCCCTCCACTTT. It translates to CASSLTAKANSPLHF.

The gene calls are TRBV9 and TRBJ2-1, with a possible D match to TRBD2 (5 bases). Germline V lookup: CDR1 SGDLS, CDR2 YYNGEE. V was trimmed by 0 bases and J by 6 bases, leaving 7 bases between them. The CDR3 has 13 residues. The CDR3 spells CASSVGLANEQFF. CDR3 nucleotide sequence: TGTGCCAGCAGCGTAGGGCTAGCCAATGAGCAGTTCTTC. Full variable domain (missing parts from reference TRBV9 and TRBJ2-1): DSGVTQTPKHLITATGQRVTLRCSPRSGDLSVYWYQQSLDQGLQFLIQYYNGEERAKGNILERFSAQQFPDLHSELNLSSLELGDSALYFCASSVGLANEQFFGPGTRLTVL.

This sequence joins TRBV7-2 and TRBJ2-3, with TRBD1 matching 8 bases. The CDR3 loop spans 18 amino acids. Per germline, CDR1 SGHTA and CDR2 FQGNSA. The V and J ends lost 0 bases and 2 bases, in that order; junction bases with no gene match: 10. The CDR3 region is CASSLAGPRGRSTDTQYF. In DNA form, the CDR3 reads TGTGCCAGCAGCTTAGCGGGGCCCAGGGGGCGATCCACAGATACGCAGTATTTT.

In nucleotides, the CDR3 is TGTGCCAGCAGTGAAGAGCCGCTCGTTGGGACTAGTAAGATCTACGAGCAGTACGTC. Amino acids: CASSEEPLVGTSKIYEQYV. The chain employs TRBV6-1 and TRBJ2-7; 8 nucleotides align to TRBD2. Per germline, CDR1 MNHNS and CDR2 SASEGT. J gave up 3 bases and V 1 base, and 17 bases lay outside the gene matches. CDR3 length: 19 amino acids.

V gene TRBV9 combines with J gene TRBJ2-6, with a possible D match to TRBD1 (6 bases). Germline CDR1 SGDLS, CDR2 YYNGEE. There are 16 residues in the CDR3. V lost 4 bases and J lost 1, with 12 bases in between. Here the CDR3 reads CASSPGVGSGANVLTF. DNA for the CDR3: TGTGCCAGCAGCCCAGGGGTGGGGTCTGGGGCCAACGTCCTGACTTTC.

This chain connects TRBV30 to TRBJ1-2; D is perhaps TRBD1 (6 bases). CDR1 and CDR2 from the germline V gene are GTSNPN and SVGIG (reference sequence). V lost 4 bases and J lost 2, with 11 bases in between. There are 13 residues in the CDR3. The CDR3 reads CAWTQGRNYGYTF. CDR3 nucleotide sequence: TGTGCCTGGACCCAGGGGCGGAACTATGGCTACACCTTC.

The table lists this clone with a few counts. The chain is built from TRBV7-8 and TRBJ2-7; 8 bases align to TRBD1. Germline V gene sequence: CDR1 SGHVS, CDR2 FQNEAQ. The V segment lost 0 bases and the J segment 3 bases; nucleotides outside the gene matches: 16. The CDR3 totals 19 residues. For the CDR3, the DNA is TGTGCCAGCAGCTTAGCGCGTGGGACAGGAGGCGCGCCGAACTACGAGCAGTACGTC. Translating gives CASSLARGTGGAPNYEQYV.

This clone was counted a single time. V gene TRBV18 combines with J gene TRBJ1-6; 8 positions match TRBD1. V was pared by 3 bases and J by 9 bases, with 16 bases of the junction left unmatched. Germline V lookup: CDR1 KGHSH, CDR2 LQKENI. The CDR3 runs to 18 residues. The CDR3 coding sequence is TGTGCCAGCTCACCCCGGGAGACAGGGGTGATCTGGGGTTCACCCCTCCACTTT. As protein: CASSPRETGVIWGSPLHF.

A single count supports this clone. The J gene is TRBJ2-7, the V gene TRBV6-5, with D perhaps TRBD2 (6 bases). Trimming took 5 bases from V and 6 from J, leaving 20 bases between them. The CDR3 consists of 15 residues. Germline assignment: CDR1 MNHEY and CDR2 SVGAGI. Written as DNA, the CDR3 is TGTGCCAGCAGTCCCACAATAACGGGGACTCGCGAGCAGTACGTC. It encodes CASSPTITGTREQYV.

CDR3 sequence: CASSVRQGENIQYF. The CDR3 DNA sequence: TGTGCCAGCAGCGTTCGACAGGGAGAAAACATTCAGTACTTC. V gene TRBV7-9 combines with J gene TRBJ2-4; 7 positions agree with TRBD1. The CDR3 spans 14 residues. Trimming took 5 bases from V and 5 from J; bases not matched to a gene: 6. In germline, CDR1 is SEHNR, CDR2 FQNEAQ (reference sequence).

The rearrangement links TRBV28 to TRBJ2-7, with D uncertain. This CDR3 has 15 amino acids. The V gene's germline CDR1 is MDHEN and CDR2 SYDVKM. V lost 5 bases and J lost 6, with 20 bases in between. In DNA, the CDR3 is TGTGCCAGCAGTCCTTCTCGGGTCACCGCCCGCGAGCAGTACGTC. The encoded protein is CASSPSRVTAREQYV.

The rearrangement joins TRBV7-2 to TRBJ2-5; D is uncertain. The germline CDR1 and CDR2 sequences are SGHTA and FQGNSA. There are 17 residues in the CDR3. V was shortened by 5 bases and J by 5 bases, with 24 bases between the two germline ends. CDR3 sequence (DNA): TGTGCCAGCAGCGCCCCACCTCTGAGGCTACCCTGGGAGACCCAGTACTTC. The encoded protein is CASSAPPLRLPWETQYF.

V and J are TRBV7-2 and TRBJ1-2; 11 nucleotides agree with TRBD1. Germline V gene sequence: CDR1 SGHTA, CDR2 FQGNSA. CDR3 length: 15 amino acids. Germline trimming cut 1 base from V and 6 bases from J; bases unmatched to any gene: 4. The CDR3 coding sequence is TGTGCCAGCAGCTTAGACTGGACAGGGGGCCATGGCTACACCTTC. It encodes CASSLDWTGGHGYTF.

The genes are TRBV6-2 or TRBV6-3 and TRBJ2-7, with TRBD1 matching 9 bases. Germline CDR1 MNHEY, CDR2 SVGEGT. The CDR3 sequence is 15 residues long. With V trimmed by 5 bases and J by 2 bases, 7 bases remained unmatched. CDR3 in DNA: TGTGCCAGCAGTACCCATCGGACAGGGGCCTACGAGCAGTACGTC. The encoded protein is CASSTHRTGAYEQYV.

The J gene is TRBJ2-5, the V gene TRBV6-1; D not certain. CDR3 length: 14 amino acids. V was pared by 0 bases and J by 2 bases, with 7 bases between. Germline loops: CDR1 MNHNS, CDR2 SASEGT. Here the CDR3 DNA reads TGTGCCAGCAGTGAAGCCCTAGGACAAGAGACCCAGTACTTC. Translated: CASSEALGQETQYF.

The V gene is TRBV10-2, the J gene TRBJ2-5; perhaps TRBD1 as D (5 bases). Germline-derived CDR1 and CDR2 are WSHSY and SAAADI. The CDR3 is 12 residues long. V lost 8 bases, J lost 4 bases, and 11 bases lay in between. The CDR3 sequence is CASGPGRETQYF. The DNA of the CDR3 is TGCGCCAGCGGGCCAGGGCGAGAGACCCAGTACTTC.

The chain uses TRBV7-9 and TRBJ2-5, with D uncertain. V lost 5 bases to trimming and J lost 3 bases, with 13 bases between them. The CDR3 is made up of 14 amino acids. Germline loops: CDR1 SEHNR, CDR2 FQNEAQ (reference sequence). The CDR3 coding sequence is TGTGCCAGCAGCGATCCTCCCTCGGAAGAGACCCAGTACTTC. It is translated as CASSDPPSEETQYF. Together with reference TRBV7-9 and TRBJ2-5, the CDR3 gives the full variable domain: DTGVSQNPRHKITKRGQNVTFRCDPISEHNRLYWYRQTLGQGPEFLTYFQNEAQLEKSRLLSDRFSAERPKGSFSTLEIQRTEQGDSAMYLCASSDPPSEETQYFGPGTRLLVL.

The rearrangement links TRBV28 to TRBJ2-7, with D possibly TRBD2 on 5 matching bases. From germline, CDR1 is MDHEN and CDR2 SYDVKM. Deletions cut 6 bases from V and 3 bases from J, with 18 bases between. CDR3 length: 15 residues. In DNA form, the CDR3 reads TGTGCCAGCAGCTCGCCTCCAACCGGGAACTACGAGCAGTACGTC. Translated, it gives CASSSPPTGNYEQYV.

The genes are TRBV2 and TRBJ2-3; D is perhaps TRBD2 (6 bases). The CDR3 is 15 amino acids. Germline CDR1 SNHLY, CDR2 FYNNEI. V lost 0 bases to trimming and J lost 4 bases, with 11 bases between them. CDR3 sequence reads: CASSEAPAGPDTQYF. The CDR3 nucleotides read TGTGCCAGCAGTGAAGCACCCGCGGGGCCAGATACGCAGTATTTT.

The chain recombines TRBV2 with TRBJ1-5; D perhaps matches TRBD1 (5 bases). V gave up 10 bases and J gave up 5 bases, with 21 bases separating them. Germline CDR1 and CDR2: SNHLY and FYNNEI. The CDR3 covers 15 residues. Here the CDR3 reads CATFPREGVDQPQHF. The CDR3 DNA follows: TGTGCCACCTTCCCTAGGGAAGGGGTGGATCAGCCCCAGCATTTT.

The chain recombines TRBV5-5 with TRBJ1-2; TRBD1 is a possible D gene (6 bases). Trimming cost V 4 bases and J 1 base, with 14 bases left between them. Germline CDR1 reads SGHKS; CDR2 reads YYEKEE (reference sequence). There are 15 residues in the CDR3. Here the CDR3 DNA reads TGTGCCAGCAGCCGAGAGGGCAGGGGTAACTATGGCTACACCTTC. This sequence encodes CASSREGRGNYGYTF.

The V and J genes are TRBV4-3 and TRBJ2-6; 10 bases are shared with TRBD2. The ends lost 2 bases at V and 3 bases at J; junction bases unmatched: 13. Germline V gene sequence: CDR1 LGHNA, CDR2 YSLEER. This CDR3 has 20 residues. CDR3 nucleotide sequence: TGCGCCAGCAGCCAACAATGGGGGCTAGCGGGAGCGGTTGGGGCCAACGTCCTGACTTTC. Its protein product is CASSQQWGLAGAVGANVLTF.

Details on this clone: Distinct nucleotide sequences in the sample also encode this CDR3. V is TRBV19 and J is TRBJ2-3; 9 bases are shared with TRBD2. Germline CDR1 LNHDA, CDR2 SQIVND (reference sequence). This CDR3 region has 15 residues. V was pared by 3 bases and J by 3 bases, with 4 bases of the junction left unmatched. CDR3 sequence reads: CASSIGGRATDTQYF. The CDR3 nucleotides are TGTGCCAGTAGTATCGGCGGGAGGGCGACAGATACGCAGTATTTT.

The chain links TRBV24-1 to TRBJ2-5; 7 bases are shared with TRBD1. Germline CDR1 is KGHDR and CDR2 is SFDVKD. CDR3 length equals 15 residues. Unmatched junction bases numbered 8, after V lost 3 bases and J lost 5 bases. Here the CDR3 reads CATSDAKQGTETQYF. CDR3 DNA sequence: TGTGCCACCAGTGATGCCAAACAGGGGACGGAGACCCAGTACTTC.

This clone is a singleton in its sample. V usage is TRBV2 and J usage is TRBJ1-6, with 7 positions matching TRBD1. Germline V gene data show CDR1 as SNHLY and CDR2 as FYNNEI. The CDR3 has 15 residues. V shed 7 bases and J 5 bases; nucleotides not matched to a gene: 8. The CDR3, as DNA: TGTGCCAGCAAGAGGGGGACAGACAATAATTCACCCCTCCACTTT. It encodes CASKRGTDNNSPLHF.

The gene calls are TRBV6-1 and TRBJ2-7; 7 bases fit TRBD1. The CDR3 has 16 amino acids. The V and J ends lost 0 bases and 3 bases, in that order; junction bases with no gene match: 8. CDR1 is MNHNS, CDR2 SASEGT, per germline. The CDR3 reads CASSEADDRAFYEQYV. The CDR3 coding sequence is TGTGCCAGCAGTGAAGCTGACGACAGGGCTTTCTACGAGCAGTACGTC.